This T cell receptor (beta chain) is drawn from a study of T cells after yellow fever vaccination. Whole-study results and caveats: After the booster, 96% of CD4 and approximately 87% of CD8 primary-response clones were re-detected. Across the CD4 and CD8 compartments, a small share of clonotypes was present in both.

Trimming took 1 base from V and 3 from J, leaving 4 bases between them. CDR1 is SNHLY, CDR2 FYNNEI, per germline. This CDR3 is built from 13 residues. This clonotype was seen many times. Its antigen is unidentified. Generation of TCR cDNA used 5'RACE template switching (which added a universal primer site and UMIs). From the 5' RACE reads, TCRdb called clonotypes with MiXCR, one entry per CDR3 protein. The sample shows more than 450,000 distinct CDR3 sequences, 21% of them seen only once. Sequenced here: PBMCs, sampled roughly 20 days after the first yellow fever vaccination. The chain uses TRBV2 and TRBJ1-5; D call uncertain. The receptor's source is a man between 18 and 29 years old who received the YFV17D yellow fever vaccine. In DNA form, the CDR3 reads TGTGCCAGCAGTGAAGGAATCAATCAGCCCCAGCATTTT. Its translation: CASSEGINQPQHF.